Presented here are 2 T cell receptor beta chains from one specimen sequenced in a study of blood T cell repertoires in COVID-19. Measured with immunoSEQ multiplex PCR; TCRdb has only the in-frame clones, and not every one. The sample holds about 340,000 clones, 85% to 90% seen once. Sequenced: peripheral blood. The origin of the receptors is a woman aged 45-60 years with COVID-19, enrolled during active disease.

V is TRBV27 and J is TRBJ1-2; 10 bases agree with TRBD1. CDR1 and CDR2 (germline): MNHEY, SMNVEV (reference sequence). This CDR3 is 15 amino acids long. V was clipped by 10 bases and J by 4 bases; unmatched bases: 12. The CDR3 reads CATKDRGDWVYGYTF. The DNA for the CDR3 is TGTGCCACCAAGGACAGGGGGGATTGGGTCTATGGCTACACCTTC.

Only a few counts were recorded for this clone. V and J are TRBV7-2 and TRBJ2-2; 14 bases map to TRBD2. V lost 3 bases, J lost 4 bases, and 10 bases stayed unmatched. Per germline, CDR1 SGHTA and CDR2 FQGNSA. The length of the CDR3 is 19 residues. CDR3 residues: CASSFWGLAGAGSTGELFF. In nucleotides, the CDR3 is TGTGCCAGCAGCTTCTGGGGACTAGCGGGAGCGGGAAGCACCGGGGAGCTGTTTTTT.